The next 18 T cell receptor beta chains were all read from a single sample in a study of blood T cell repertoires in COVID-19. The table came from immunoSEQ multiplex PCR; TCRdb's copy has only in-frame clones and leaves some out. The sample lists fewer than 250,000 clones; around 80% were seen once. Sequencing was performed on peripheral blood. The receptors here all came from a human donor in a cohort sampled during active COVID-19.

Many counts were recorded for this clone. The chain recombines TRBV6-4 with TRBJ2-1, with a possible D match to TRBD2 (6 bases). Germline lookup yields CDR1 MRHNA and CDR2 SNTAGT. CDR3 length: 14 amino acids. V shed 4 bases and J shed 8 bases, with 15 bases lying between them. The CDR3 sequence is CASSVGGDVDEQFF. The CDR3, as DNA: TGTGCCAGCAGTGTGGGGGGAGATGTGGATGAGCAGTTCTTC.

This clone was counted once. This chain uses TRBV7-9 with TRBJ2-5; a weak D match, TRBD1 (6 bases). The V gene lost 5 bases and the J gene lost 1 base, with 14 bases spanning the gap. The V gene's germline CDR1 is SEHNR and CDR2 FQNEAQ (reference sequence). The CDR3 has 15 amino acids. CDR3 loop: CASSHDRNFQETQYF. In nucleotides, the CDR3 is TGTGCCAGCAGCCACGACAGGAACTTCCAAGAGACCCAGTACTTC. Using reference TRBV7-9 and TRBJ2-5 for the parts outside the CDR3, the full variable domain is DTGVSQNPRHKITKRGQNVTFRCDPISEHNRLYWYRQTLGQGPEFLTYFQNEAQLEKSRLLSDRFSAERPKGSFSTLEIQRTEQGDSAMYLCASSHDRNFQETQYFGPGTRLLVL.

This clone was counted ten times or more. The junction and the germline gene differ at one end; a read error may be behind it. The chain employs TRBV6-1 and TRBJ1-2; D perhaps matches TRBD1 (6 bases). This CDR3 has 14 residues. CDR1 is MNHNS, CDR2 SASEGT, per germline. The CDR3 DNA follows: TGTGCCAGCAGCGAAGTGGGGGACACATATGGCTACACCTTC. Protein product: CASSEVGDTYGYTF.

The chain uses TRBV7-2 and TRBJ2-3, with TRBD2 matching over 12 bases. The CDR3 sequence is 16 residues long. Germline lookup yields CDR1 SGHTA and CDR2 FQGNSA. V was clipped by 2 bases and J by 5 bases; unmatched bases: 5. In DNA, the CDR3 is TGTGCCAGCAGCTTACTAGCGGGGGGGCCGTTAGATACGCAGTATTTT. Residues: CASSLLAGGPLDTQYF.

This clone was detected only a few times. This sequence joins TRBV24-1 and TRBJ1-5; 9 bases fit TRBD1. V was clipped by 7 bases and J by 3 bases; unmatched bases: 6. In germline, CDR1 is KGHDR, CDR2 SFDVKD. This CDR3 comprises 15 residues. CDR3 sequence: CATSEGQGYNQPQHF. CDR3 DNA: TGTGCCACCAGCGAGGGACAGGGCTACAATCAGCCCCAGCATTTT.

The chain uses TRBV5-1 and TRBJ2-7, with 7 bases lining up with TRBD1. The germline V gene has CDR1 SGHRS and CDR2 YFSETQ. The CDR3 sequence is 16 residues long. The V gene end was trimmed by 3 bases and the J gene end by 0 bases; junction bases not matched to a gene: 9. CDR3 amino acids: CASSSGQVLSSYEQYF. In DNA form, the CDR3 reads TGCGCCAGCAGCTCCGGACAGGTATTAAGCTCCTACGAGCAGTACTTC.

The chain couples TRBV2 to TRBJ2-2; a weak D match, TRBD2 (6 bases). Germline CDR1 SNHLY, CDR2 FYNNEI. The CDR3 loop spans 14 amino acids. The V and J ends lost 7 bases and 3 bases respectively, with 12 bases between them. In nucleotides, the CDR3 is TGTGCCAGCACGGGACTTTCTGACACCGGGGAGCTGTTTTTT. It translates to CASTGLSDTGELFF. The variable domain in full, with the rest retrieved from reference TRBV2 and TRBJ2-2, is EPEVTQTPSHQVTQMGQEVILRCVPISNHLYFYWYRQILGQKVEFLVSFYNNEISEKSEIFDDQFSVERPDGSNFTLKIRSTKLEDSAMYFCASTGLSDTGELFFGEGSRLTVL.

The CDR3, as DNA: TGTGCCAGCAGCCAGACAGGGGACACTGAAGCTTTCTTT. Translated: CASSQTGDTEAFF. The chain couples TRBV7-2 to TRBJ1-1, with 8 bases aligning to TRBD1. Germline V lookup: CDR1 SGHTA, CDR2 FQGNSA. V was clipped by 5 bases and J by 3 bases; unmatched bases: 2. The CDR3 is 13 residues long.

V usage is TRBV18 and J usage is TRBJ1-1; D gene uncertain. The CDR3 contains 14 residues. Germline CDR1 KGHSH, CDR2 LQKENI. Trimming shortened V by 2 bases and J by 4 bases, and 11 bases separated the two germline ends. CDR3 in amino acids: CASSPTGWGTEAFF. The DNA for the CDR3 is TGTGCCAGCTCACCAACGGGATGGGGCACTGAAGCTTTCTTT.

The chain recombines TRBV19 with TRBJ2-4; a weak D match, TRBD2 (6 bases). CDR1 and CDR2 from the germline V gene are LNHDA and SQIVND (reference sequence). This CDR3 has 15 amino acids. The germline V and J ends were trimmed by 6 bases and 1 base, with 13 bases remaining between them. CDR3 region: CASRTGGGAKNIQYF. The CDR3 coding sequence is TGTGCCAGTAGGACTGGTGGGGGGGCCAAAAACATTCAGTACTTC.

The V call is TRBV3-1 (or the pseudogene TRBV3-2), the J call TRBJ1-4; 8 bases map to TRBD1. The CDR3 length is 15 residues. Germline lookup yields CDR1 LGHDT and CDR2 YNNKEL (reference sequence). Losses at the gene ends were 4 bases for V and 8 bases for J; bases not matched to a gene: 9. The CDR3 protein is CASSREVAGGEKLFF. The CDR3 DNA is TGTGCCAGCAGCCGCGAGGTGGCAGGGGGCGAAAAACTGTTTTTT.

As DNA, the CDR3 is TGTGCCAGCAGTGTAAGACAGATACTACCAGATACGCAGTATTTT. Translated: CASSVRQILPDTQYF. The chain has TRBV2 and TRBJ2-3; TRBD1 might be the D (5 bases). The ends were cut back, 4 bases at V and 4 bases at J, with 15 bases in the middle. The CDR3 is 15 residues long. Germline CDR1 SNHLY, CDR2 FYNNEI.

The chain joins TRBV12-3 or TRBV12-4 to TRBJ2-1; 7 nucleotides align to TRBD2. The V segment lost 8 bases and the J segment 4 bases; nucleotides outside the gene matches: 2. The CDR3 covers 12 residues. DNA of the CDR3: TGTGCCAGCGGGAGGGATTACAATGAGCAGTTCTTC. As protein: CASGRDYNEQFF.

The chain uses TRBV27 and TRBJ2-2, with D uncertain. V was shortened by 6 bases and J by 4 bases, with 9 bases between the two germline ends. CDR1 is MNHEY, CDR2 SMNVEV, per germline (reference sequence). The CDR3 extends over 13 amino acids. The CDR3 protein is CASSAPGTGELFF. CDR3 nucleotide sequence: TGTGCCAGCAGCGCCCCAGGCACCGGGGAGCTGTTTTTT.

The chain combines TRBV24-1 with TRBJ1-2; D is uncertain. The germline V gene encodes CDR1 KGHDR and CDR2 SFDVKD. Trimming took off 4 bases at V and 8 bases at J, with 13 bases between the two ends. The CDR3 spans 13 residues. CDR3 protein: CATSDPGDGGYTF. The CDR3 DNA reads TGTGCCACCAGTGACCCTGGAGACGGGGGCTACACCTTC.

This clone has a handful of counts. The V and J genes are TRBV5-1 and TRBJ1-1; maybe TRBD1 (6 bases). From germline, CDR1 is SGHRS and CDR2 YFSETQ. Trimming left V 0 bases short and J 2 bases short, with 11 bases between. This CDR3 has 15 amino acids. CDR3 DNA: TGCGCCAGCAGCTTGGCCACAGGGCCAAACACTGAAGCTTTCTTT. Its protein product is CASSLATGPNTEAFF.

The J gene is TRBJ1-6, the V gene TRBV6-5; no clear D gene. The CDR3 has 13 residues. The V end lost 9 bases, the J end lost 3 bases, and 9 bases lay between the germline ends. Germline V gene lookup returns CDR1 MNHEY and CDR2 SVGAGI. In nucleotides, the CDR3 is TGTGCCAGTCGACGGAGCTATAATTCACCCCTCCACTTT. As protein: CASRRSYNSPLHF.

This clone was seen only once. This sequence joins TRBV10-1 and TRBJ1-1, with unresolved D. The CDR3 loop spans 15 amino acids. CDR1 is WNHNN, CDR2 SYGVQD, per germline (reference sequence). The ends were cut back, 8 bases at V and 5 bases at J, with 21 bases in the middle. The CDR3 bases are TGCGCCAGCCGGGAATTTCAAAGTGAGTGGACTGAAGCTTTCTTT. It is translated as CASREFQSEWTEAFF.